The subject of this entry is one T cell receptor beta chain. Its antigen is unidentified. The data originate from a study of T cell repertoires in cytomegalovirus infection. On the study more broadly: An indication of both CMV infection and matching HLA type came from public TCR beta signatures. General study results and limits: In two of eight donors, the top clonotype was HLA-C-restricted CMV-specific. The cumulative frequency of public TCR beta families identified carriers of CMV plus the relevant HLA.

Looked up from germline, CDR1 is ENHRY and CDR2 is SYGVKD. V was pared by 11 bases and J by 0 bases, with 17 bases between. This CDR3 is built from 15 residues. TCRdb reanalysed the reads using MiXCR and keeps one entry per CDR3 protein. Among roughly 700,000 distinct CDR3 sequences listed, about 30% were seen once. The sequencing here drew on cultured PBMCs, taken from culture after CMV antigen stimulation. This rearrangement joins TRBV10-3 to TRBJ1-5; a possible D gene is TRBD1 (5 bases). The sequence came from a human donor in good health (CMV status not recorded). Some clones in this sample may be carry-over from other donors' samples. The CDR3 nucleotides read TGTGCCTCGGGAGGGGAAAAGTATAGCAATCAGCCCCAGCATTTT. Translating it yields CASGGEKYSNQPQHF.